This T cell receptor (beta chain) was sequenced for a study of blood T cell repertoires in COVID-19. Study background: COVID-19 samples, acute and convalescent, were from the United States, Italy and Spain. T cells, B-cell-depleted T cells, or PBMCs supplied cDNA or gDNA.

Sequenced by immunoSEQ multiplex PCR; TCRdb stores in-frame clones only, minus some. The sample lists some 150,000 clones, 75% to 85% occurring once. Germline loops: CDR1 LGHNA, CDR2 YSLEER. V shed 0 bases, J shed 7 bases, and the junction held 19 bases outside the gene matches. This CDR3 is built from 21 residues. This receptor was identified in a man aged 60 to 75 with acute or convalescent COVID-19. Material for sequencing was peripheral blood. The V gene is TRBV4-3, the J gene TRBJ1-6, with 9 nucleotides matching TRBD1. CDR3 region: CASSQDHGTRKTGGGNSPLHF. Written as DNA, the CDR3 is TGCGCCAGCAGCCAAGATCACGGGACCAGAAAGACAGGGGGAGGCAATTCACCCCTCCACTTT.